These 18 T cell receptor beta chains share one sample of origin, sequenced in a study of human T cells and chemical hapten exposure. TCRdb analysed the RACE reads with MiXCR anew, one entry per CDR3 protein. The data hold a few hundred thousand distinct CDR3 sequences, with roughly 5% observed a single time. As to time point: patch test 1, 2 weeks after DPC sensitization. The sample's treatment: therapeutic diphenylcyclopropenone sensitization with weekly scalp DPC. The sequencing here drew on whole blood, taken in connection with sensitization to the hapten diphenylcyclopropenone (DPC). The receptors shown here come from a woman aged 45-60 years with alopecia areata. Some clones in this sample may be carry-over from other donors' samples.

This clonotype was recorded many times. V usage is TRBV6-1 and J usage is TRBJ1-2; 7 bases align to TRBD1. V trimming: 1 base; J trimming: 5 bases; junction bases outside the gene matches: 4. The CDR3 is made up of 14 amino acids. The germline V gene has CDR1 MNHNS and CDR2 SASEGT. In DNA form, the CDR3 reads TGTGCCAGCAGTGAAGGCCAGGGGGGTTATGGCTACACCTTC. It specifies CASSEGQGGYGYTF.

In this sample, this clonotype turned up a few times. At one end the junction does not follow the germline gene, possibly because of a read error. The CDR3 protein is CASSEAGPDAGNF. The CDR3 DNA follows: TGTGCCAGCAGTGAAGCAGGGCCGGACGCAGGCAATTTC. The chain is built from TRBV6-1 and TRBJ2-7; D remains ambiguous. Germline assignment: CDR1 MNHNS and CDR2 SASEGT. The CDR3 sequence is 13 residues long.

This clonotype has just a few counts. This sequence joins TRBV6-5 and TRBJ2-3, with unresolved D. Deletions cut 6 bases from V and 4 bases from J, with 23 bases between. Germline loops: CDR1 MNHEY, CDR2 SVGAGI. The CDR3 is 17 amino acids. The CDR3 sequence is CASRSSAGTPNSDTQYF. The CDR3 DNA follows: TGTGCCAGCAGATCCTCCGCCGGCACCCCAAACTCAGATACGCAGTATTTT.

V usage is TRBV20-1 and J usage is TRBJ1-1, with TRBD1 matching over 8 bases. This CDR3 is 12 amino acids long. The V segment lost 3 bases and the J segment 7 bases; nucleotides outside the gene matches: 4. Germline loops: CDR1 DFQATT, CDR2 SNEGSKA (reference sequence). As DNA, the CDR3 is TGCAGTGCTAGGGACAGGGACATTGAAGCTTTCTTT. This codes for CSARDRDIEAFF.

This clonotype turned up a few times. The V call is TRBV4-1, the J call TRBJ1-5; TRBD1 matches 10 bases. V dropped 0 bases and J dropped 7; count of bases not matched to a gene: 12. CDR1 and CDR2 (germline): MGHRA, YSYEKL. The CDR3 spans 18 residues. In nucleotides, the CDR3 is TGCGCCAGCAGCCAAGAAGGGGGACAGGGGTACCAATGGCAGCCCCAGCATTTT. It yields the protein CASSQEGGQGYQWQPQHF.

This clonotype was counted between two and nine times. V gene TRBV5-5 combines with J gene TRBJ2-7; 7 bases agree with TRBD1. The V gene end was trimmed by 4 bases and the J gene end by 2 bases; junction bases not matched to a gene: 9. The CDR3 consists of 15 residues. The germline V gene encodes CDR1 SGHKS and CDR2 YYEKEE (reference sequence). The CDR3 sequence is CASSERQGTPYEQYF. CDR3 sequence (DNA): TGTGCCAGCAGCGAACGACAGGGCACCCCCTACGAGCAGTACTTC. The complete variable domain, with remaining parts taken from reference TRBV5-5 and TRBJ2-7, reads DAGVTQSPTHLIKTRGQQVTLRCSPISGHKSVSWYQQVLGQGPQFIFQYYEKEERGRGNFPDRFSARQFPNYSSELNVNALLLGDSALYLCASSERQGTPYEQYFGPGTRLTVT.

This clonotype came up many times. The V gene is TRBV4-1, the J gene TRBJ2-5; tentative D call: TRBD1 (5 bases). The CDR3 length is 14 residues. Deletions cut 0 bases from V and 5 bases from J, with 10 bases between. Germline V lookup: CDR1 MGHRA, CDR2 YSYEKL. CDR3 in amino acids: CASSQDPGYETQYF. CDR3 in DNA: TGCGCCAGCAGCCAAGACCCAGGGTACGAGACCCAGTACTTC.

Many counts were recorded for this clonotype. The chain couples TRBV29-1 to TRBJ2-5; 7 nucleotides line up with TRBD2. V trimming: 4 bases; J trimming: 3 bases; junction bases outside the gene matches: 2. Per the germline V gene, CDR1 is SQVTM and CDR2 is ANQGSEA. The CDR3 loop spans 12 amino acids. CDR3: CSVGEGEETQYF. The CDR3 region has the DNA TGCAGCGTTGGGGAGGGAGAAGAGACCCAGTACTTC. The entire variable domain, with the rest obtained from reference TRBV29-1 and TRBJ2-5, is as follows: SAVISQKPSRDICQRGTSLTIQCQVDSQVTMMFWYRQQPGQSLTLIATANQGSEATYESGFVIDKFPISRPNLTFSTLTVSNMSPEDSSIYLCSVGEGEETQYFGPGTRLLVL.

This clonotype was counted many times. This sequence joins TRBV6-1 and TRBJ1-1; D unresolved. Germline V lookup: CDR1 MNHNS, CDR2 SASEGT. This CDR3 contains 14 residues. V shed 1 base and J shed 1 base, with 7 bases lying between them. The CDR3 DNA reads as TGTGCCAGCAGTGAAGGTCCCACGAACACTGAAGCTTTCTTT. It yields the protein CASSEGPTNTEAFF.

This clonotype was detected many times. The V gene is TRBV6-6, the J gene TRBJ1-5; 7 nucleotides match TRBD1. This CDR3 has 15 residues. Losses at the gene ends were 4 bases for V and 1 base for J; bases not matched to a gene: 4. Germline V CDR1 and CDR2: MNHNY, SVGAGI (reference sequence). The CDR3 reads CASSSGGGSNQPQHF. CDR3 nucleotides: TGTGCCAGCAGTTCAGGGGGGGGAAGCAATCAGCCCCAGCATTTT.

V is TRBV5-1 and J is TRBJ2-1, with 12 nucleotides matching TRBD2. The germline V gene encodes CDR1 SGHRS and CDR2 YFSETQ. V lost 6 bases, J lost 3 bases, and 4 bases stayed unmatched. CDR3 size: 15 residues. As DNA, the CDR3 is TGCGCCAGCACCATGACTAGCGGGGGCTACAATGAGCAGTTCTTC. This encodes CASTMTSGGYNEQFF.

This clonotype was seen a few times. J is TRBJ2-7 and V is TRBV9; D is unclear. The germline V gene encodes CDR1 SGDLS and CDR2 YYNGEE. V lost 0 bases, J lost 0 bases, and 13 bases lay in between. CDR3 length equals 16 residues. CDR3: CASSVDPAASSYEQYF. As DNA, the CDR3 is TGTGCCAGCAGCGTAGACCCAGCTGCGAGCTCCTACGAGCAGTACTTC.

The gene calls are TRBV3-1 and TRBJ2-3; possible D gene TRBD1, 6 bases. Trimming took off 4 bases at V and 1 base at J, with 12 bases between the two ends. From germline, CDR1 is LGHDT and CDR2 YNNKEL (reference sequence). The CDR3 spans 15 residues. CDR3 bases: TGTGCCAGCAGCCTAACGACAGGCCGCACAGATACGCAGTATTTT. It translates to CASSLTTGRTDTQYF.

This clonotype was detected ten times or more. This chain links TRBV19 with TRBJ2-1; a weak D match, TRBD1 (6 bases). The V gene's germline CDR1 is LNHDA and CDR2 SQIVND (reference sequence). CDR3 length: 18 residues. V dropped 1 base and J dropped 1 base, with 17 bases sitting between them. Here the CDR3 DNA reads TGTGCCAGTAGTATAGCCAGCAGGGGCCCCGAGTCCTACAATGAGCAGTTCTTC. Amino acid sequence: CASSIASRGPESYNEQFF.

This clonotype came up many times. V gene TRBV20-1 combines with J gene TRBJ2-3; 10 bases map to TRBD2. The CDR3 is 14 residues long. The V gene's germline CDR1 is DFQATT and CDR2 SNEGSKA (reference sequence). J gave up 1 base and V 3 bases, and 1 base lay outside the gene matches. CDR3 bases: TGCAGTGCTAGGAGCGGGGGGGGCACAGATACGCAGTATTTT. Its translation is CSARSGGGTDTQYF.

This clonotype was detected ten times or more. The rearrangement links TRBV7-2 to TRBJ2-3; D unclear. The germline V and J ends were trimmed by 5 bases and 3 bases, with 15 bases remaining between them. Germline CDR1 reads SGHTA; CDR2 reads FQGNSA. The CDR3 runs to 15 residues. CDR3 sequence (DNA): TGTGCCAGCAGCCCGCAAGGTCGAATTACAGATACGCAGTATTTT. Its translation: CASSPQGRITDTQYF.

This clonotype was seen ten or more times. The chain couples TRBV29-1 to TRBJ2-7; TRBD1 matches 11 bases. The CDR3 sequence is 14 residues long. V trimming: 4 bases; J trimming: 5 bases; junction bases outside the gene matches: 7. The germline CDR1 and CDR2 sequences are SQVTM and ANQGSEA. Here the CDR3 DNA reads TGCAGCGTTGCCGCCCGGACAGGGGGCCACGAGCAGTACTTC. Translation: CSVAARTGGHEQYF.

The J gene is TRBJ2-7, the V gene TRBV5-1, with TRBD1 matching 7 bases. Germline V gene sequence: CDR1 SGHRS, CDR2 YFSETQ. This CDR3 comprises 15 residues. The V gene end was trimmed by 5 bases and the J gene end by 0 bases; junction bases not matched to a gene: 8. For the CDR3, the DNA is TGCGCCAGCAGTTTACAGGGGCTTAGCTCCTACGAGCAGTACTTC. Translation: CASSLQGLSSYEQYF. The full variable domain, with the rest looked up from reference TRBV5-1 and TRBJ2-7, is KAGVTQTPRYLIKTRGQQVTLSCSPISGHRSVSWYQQTPGQGLQFLFEYFSETQRNKGNFPGRFSGRQFSNSRSEMNVSTLELGDSALYLCASSLQGLSSYEQYFGPGTRLTVT.